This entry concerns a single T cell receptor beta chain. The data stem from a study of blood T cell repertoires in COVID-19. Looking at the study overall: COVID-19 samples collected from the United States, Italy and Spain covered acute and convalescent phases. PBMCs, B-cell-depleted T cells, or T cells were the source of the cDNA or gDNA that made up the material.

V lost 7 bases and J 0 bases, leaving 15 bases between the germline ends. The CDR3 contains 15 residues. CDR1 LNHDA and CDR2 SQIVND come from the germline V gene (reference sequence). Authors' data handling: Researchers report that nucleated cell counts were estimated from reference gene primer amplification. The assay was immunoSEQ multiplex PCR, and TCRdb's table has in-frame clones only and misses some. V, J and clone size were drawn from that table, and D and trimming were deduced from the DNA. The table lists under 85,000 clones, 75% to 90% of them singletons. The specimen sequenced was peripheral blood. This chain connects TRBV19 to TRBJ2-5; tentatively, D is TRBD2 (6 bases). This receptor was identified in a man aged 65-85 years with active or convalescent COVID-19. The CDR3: CASTPGVGYQETQYF. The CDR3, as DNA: TGTGCCAGTACCCCGGGGGTGGGGTACCAAGAGACCCAGTACTTC.